The 8 T cell receptor beta chains below were found in one sample sequenced in a study of neurological immune-mediated disorders. As for time point: longitudinal time-point 2. TCRdb re-analysed the 5' RACE reads in MiXCR, keeping a single row per CDR3 protein. Here the sample spans about 80,000 distinct CDR3 sequences, about 5% being singletons. Source material: PBMCs. These receptors were obtained from a woman aged 60-75 years with multiple sclerosis.

This clonotype was counted only a few times. V and J are TRBV2 and TRBJ2-7, with TRBD2 matching over 7 bases. The germline V gene has CDR1 SNHLY and CDR2 FYNNEI. V was pared by 1 base and J by 3 bases, with 3 bases of the junction left unmatched. The CDR3 sequence is 14 residues long. The CDR3 DNA reads as TGTGCCAGCAGTGAAGTGCGGGGGAGCTACGAGCAGTACTTC. Protein: CASSEVRGSYEQYF.

This clonotype has a count of ten or more. The gene calls are TRBV28 and TRBJ2-3; TRBD2 matches 9 bases. With V trimmed by 4 bases and J by 3 bases, 14 bases remained unmatched. The CDR3 runs 18 residues. The germline gives CDR1 MDHEN, CDR2 SYDVKM. CDR3 protein: CASSSPYSISGGTDTQYF. As DNA, the CDR3 is TGTGCCAGCAGTTCCCCCTACTCCATTAGCGGGGGTACAGATACGCAGTATTTT.

In its sample, this clonotype was seen a few times. The chain has TRBV10-1 and TRBJ2-1; 9 bases map to TRBD2. The CDR3 extends over 18 amino acids. The V gene end was trimmed by 2 bases and the J gene end by 5 bases; junction bases not matched to a gene: 13. CDR1 and CDR2 (germline): WNHNN, SYGVQD (reference sequence). CDR3 loop: CASSEPDKRSGGNNEQFF. The CDR3 nucleotides read TGCGCCAGCAGTGAGCCCGATAAGCGTAGCGGGGGCAACAATGAGCAGTTCTTC.

This clonotype was counted ten times or more. The CDR3, as DNA: TGTGCCAGCAGTTTACGGGGCGGGCGCGATTACGAGCAGTACTTC. It encodes CASSLRGGRDYEQYF. The genes are TRBV12-3 or TRBV12-4 and TRBJ2-7; D tentatively reads TRBD1 or TRBD2 (5 bases each). The V and J ends lost 2 bases and 4 bases respectively, with 15 bases between them. The CDR3 runs 15 residues.

The V and J genes are TRBV9 and TRBJ2-3; 9 bases fit TRBD2. The CDR3 sequence is 17 residues long. Germline loops: CDR1 SGDLS, CDR2 YYNGEE. The V segment lost 4 bases and the J segment 0 bases; nucleotides outside the gene matches: 9. The chain's CDR3 is CASSPLGTSSSTDTQYF. The CDR3 nucleotides are TGTGCCAGCAGCCCTCTGGGGACTAGCTCCAGCACAGATACGCAGTATTTT.

The sample holds many counts of this clonotype. The chain employs TRBV21-1 and TRBJ1-5; the table names TRBD1, a call not compared with the DNA. TRBV21-1 is tagged as a pseudogene. This CDR3 contains 18 residues. In DNA form, the CDR3 reads TGTGCCAGCAGCAAAGTACCCCGGGACAGGGAAGGCAATCAGCCCCAGCATTTT. The encoded protein is CASSKVPRDREGNQPQHF.

This clonotype has a count of ten or more. J is TRBJ1-5 and V is TRBV29-1; 8 bases match TRBD1. After removal of 4 bases from V and 3 bases from J, the junction contained 5 bases not matched to a gene. Germline values: CDR1 SQVTM, CDR2 ANQGSEA. This CDR3 comprises 14 residues. The CDR3 bases are TGCAGCGTTGCAGGGGGCACGGACAATCAGCCCCAGCATTTT. It codes for CSVAGGTDNQPQHF.

The rearrangement links TRBV5-1 to TRBJ1-3; D is undetermined. Trimming stripped 0 bases from V and 5 bases from J, with 9 bases between. Germline V lookup: CDR1 SGHRS, CDR2 YFSETQ. The CDR3 has 14 residues. The CDR3 sequence: CASSLEGNRNTIYF. In DNA form, the CDR3 reads TGCGCCAGCAGCTTGGAGGGTAACAGAAACACCATATATTTT.